This note documents a single T cell receptor beta chain sequence. The record originates from a study of blood T cell repertoires in COVID-19. Study-wide background: Acute-phase and convalescent COVID-19 samples originated in the United States, Italy and Spain.

Germline V gives CDR1 WSHSY, CDR2 SAAADI. V gave up 0 bases and J gave up 1 base, with 7 bases separating them. The CDR3 is made up of 15 amino acids. Measured with immunoSEQ multiplex PCR; TCRdb has only the in-frame clones, and not every one. The data show under 350,000 clones, with roughly 91% seen just once and about 4.6% held by the top ten. This rearrangement joins TRBV10-2 to TRBJ1-3; D is uncertain. The TCR sequence derives from a man aged 35-49 years with acute or convalescent COVID-19. Sequencing was done on a sample of peripheral blood. CDR3 residues: CASSESPGSGNTIYF. The CDR3 DNA reads as TGCGCCAGCAGTGAGTCCCCCGGGTCTGGAAACACCATATATTTT.